This note documents a single T cell receptor beta chain sequence. Its antigen is currently not known. No much larger clone exists at a distance of one base, and base qualities are not known. TCR beta CDR3 regions were sequenced from DNA using the immunoSEQ Assay. Per the authors' processing: To compute T cell density, TCR beta template counts were normalized to usable DNA, which was estimated by amplifying housekeeping genes. Using the preseqR package, richness was estimated by extrapolating to 120,000 templates for tissue samples and 400,000 templates for PBMC samples. Clonality was taken to be one minus Pielou's evenness. Tissue-enriched TCRs were identified through differential abundance testing performed on productive amino-acid clonotypes, with a minimum total count of 5 and an alpha of 0.1. The Jaccard Index and the Morisita Overlap Index were used to measure how much the repertoires overlapped between compartments. GLIPH clustered TCR beta CDR3s with public tetramer-defined viral CDR3s; viral motifs required at least three viral sequences plus V-gene enrichment. TCRdb retrieved this table from immuneACCESS and kept in-frame rearrangements only. Not all clones are present; in checked studies, unresolved V genes account for under half, and no reason is known for the remainder. That table gives V, J and clone size, and the DNA gave D and trimming. The sample table lists more than 50,000 clones, about four fifths of them with a count of one. 20% of the sample goes to the ten largest clones.

This entry is derived from a study of T cells in localized non-small cell lung cancer (dated by TCRdb to 2018 to 2020). General notes on the study: T cell repertoires of hundreds of early-stage NSCLC patients were analyzed, with tumors being compared against uninvolved tumor-adjacent lungs. The cohort comprised 236 treatment-naïve NSCLC patients with resected, localized lung tumors. Of the NSCLC patients, about 130 were male and about 97 were female, and the mean age was roughly 61 years.

The germline V gene sets CDR1 to SGHVS and CDR2 to FQNEAQ. V is trimmed back by 4 bases and J by 5 bases, and the junction contains 7 bases that no gene match accounts for. The CDR3 starts with the cysteine, ends with the phenylalanine, and has 16 residues. The only DNA kept is the CDR3, 48 bases in frame from the first base. The paper's findings and limits, for the study overall: A median of around 62 of the top 100 tumor clones turned up in the paired uninvolved adjacent lung, and under 30 of those clones also ranked among the top 100 of that same adjacent lung. Because multi-region sequencing of the tumors was not done, intratumor heterogeneity could not be ruled out. Uninvolved tumor-adjacent lung showed the highest T cell clonality, higher than tumor, which suggests more focused antigenic responses in the adjacent lung. Longer overall survival was associated with higher T cell density in blood, whereas shorter survival was associated with higher clonality in adjacent lung. Since the design was exploratory, TCR variables were selected using unadjusted p-values with no false-discovery rate correction.

At diagnosis, tumor, uninvolved tumor-adjacent lung and peripheral blood were collected and then preserved as a mix of FFPE and fresh-frozen material. For TCR repertoire profiling, the blood samples were analyzed as peripheral blood mononuclear cells. The source of this sequence is a female donor of 60 years or more with stage II squamous cell lung carcinoma. The sequence is built from TRBV7-8 and TRBJ1-6, and 8 junction bases match TRBD1. Material: peripheral blood, obtained before any cancer treatment. DNA sequence: TGTGCCAGCAGCTCGAGAGACAGGGGTAATAATTCACCCCTCCACTTT. It translates to CASSSRDRGNNSPLHF.